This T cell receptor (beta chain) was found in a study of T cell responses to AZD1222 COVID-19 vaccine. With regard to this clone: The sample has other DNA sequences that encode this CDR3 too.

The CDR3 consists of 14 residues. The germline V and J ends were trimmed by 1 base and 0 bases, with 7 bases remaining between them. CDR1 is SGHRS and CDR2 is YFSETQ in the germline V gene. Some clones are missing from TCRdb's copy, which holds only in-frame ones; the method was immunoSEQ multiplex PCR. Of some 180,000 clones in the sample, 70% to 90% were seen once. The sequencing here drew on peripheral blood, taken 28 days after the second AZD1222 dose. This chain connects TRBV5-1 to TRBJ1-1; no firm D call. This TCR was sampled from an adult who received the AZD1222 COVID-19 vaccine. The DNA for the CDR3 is TGCGCCAGCAGCTTGTCCGGTATGAACACTGAAGCTTTCTTT. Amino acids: CASSLSGMNTEAFF.